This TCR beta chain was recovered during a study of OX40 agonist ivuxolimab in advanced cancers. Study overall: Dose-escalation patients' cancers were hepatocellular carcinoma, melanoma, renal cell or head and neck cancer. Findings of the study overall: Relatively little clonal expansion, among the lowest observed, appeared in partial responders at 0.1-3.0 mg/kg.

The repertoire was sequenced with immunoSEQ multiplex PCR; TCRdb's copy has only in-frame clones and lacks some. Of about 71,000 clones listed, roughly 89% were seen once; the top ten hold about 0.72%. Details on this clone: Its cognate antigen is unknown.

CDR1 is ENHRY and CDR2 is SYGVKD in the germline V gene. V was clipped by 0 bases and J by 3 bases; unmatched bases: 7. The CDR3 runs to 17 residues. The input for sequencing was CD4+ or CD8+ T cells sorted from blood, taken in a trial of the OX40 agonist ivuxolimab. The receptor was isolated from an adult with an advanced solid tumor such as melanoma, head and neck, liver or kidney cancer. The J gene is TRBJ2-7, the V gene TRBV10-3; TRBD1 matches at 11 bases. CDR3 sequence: CAISESISGQGVYEQYF. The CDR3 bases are TGTGCCATCAGTGAGTCGATCTCGGGACAGGGGGTCTACGAGCAGTACTTC.